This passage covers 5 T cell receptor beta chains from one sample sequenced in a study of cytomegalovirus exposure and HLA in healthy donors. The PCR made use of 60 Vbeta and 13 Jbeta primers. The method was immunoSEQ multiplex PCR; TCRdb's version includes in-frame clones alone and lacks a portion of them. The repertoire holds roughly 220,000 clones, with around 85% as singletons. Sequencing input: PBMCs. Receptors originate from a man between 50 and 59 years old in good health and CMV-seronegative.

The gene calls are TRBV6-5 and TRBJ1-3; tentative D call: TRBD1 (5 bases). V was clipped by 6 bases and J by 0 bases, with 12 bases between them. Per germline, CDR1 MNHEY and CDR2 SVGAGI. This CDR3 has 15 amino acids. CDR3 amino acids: CASSPGGTSGNTIYF. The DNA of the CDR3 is TGTGCCAGCAGCCCCGGGGGTACCTCTGGAAACACCATATATTTT.

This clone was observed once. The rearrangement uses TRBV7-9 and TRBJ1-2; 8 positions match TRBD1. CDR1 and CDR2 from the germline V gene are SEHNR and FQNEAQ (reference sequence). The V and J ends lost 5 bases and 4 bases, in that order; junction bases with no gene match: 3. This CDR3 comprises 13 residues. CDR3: CASSGTGGYGYTF. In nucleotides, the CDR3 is TGTGCCAGCAGCGGTACAGGGGGCTATGGCTACACCTTC.

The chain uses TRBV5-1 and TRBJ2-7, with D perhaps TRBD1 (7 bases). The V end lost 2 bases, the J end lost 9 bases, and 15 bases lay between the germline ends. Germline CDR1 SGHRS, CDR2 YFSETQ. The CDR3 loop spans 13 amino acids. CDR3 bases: TGCGCCAGCAGCTTTGCGGTCAGGGGGGCGCAGTACTTC. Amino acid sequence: CASSFAVRGAQYF.

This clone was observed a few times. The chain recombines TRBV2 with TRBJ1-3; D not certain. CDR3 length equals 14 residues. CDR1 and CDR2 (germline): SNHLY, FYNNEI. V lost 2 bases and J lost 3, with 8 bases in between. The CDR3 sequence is CASSERELGNTIYF. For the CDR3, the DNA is TGTGCCAGCAGTGAACGGGAGCTTGGAAACACCATATATTTT. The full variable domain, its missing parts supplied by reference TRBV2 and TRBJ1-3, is EPEVTQTPSHQVTQMGQEVILRCVPISNHLYFYWYRQILGQKVEFLVSFYNNEISEKSEIFDDQFSVERPDGSNFTLKIRSTKLEDSAMYFCASSERELGNTIYFGEGSWLTVV.

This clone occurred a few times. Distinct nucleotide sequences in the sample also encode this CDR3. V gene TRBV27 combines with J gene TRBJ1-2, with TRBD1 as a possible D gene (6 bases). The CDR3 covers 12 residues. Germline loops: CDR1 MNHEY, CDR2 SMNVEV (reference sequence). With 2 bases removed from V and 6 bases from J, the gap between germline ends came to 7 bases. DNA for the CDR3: TGTGCCAGCAGTTTAGCAGGGGATGGCTACACCTTC. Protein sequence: CASSLAGDGYTF.